Listed below are T cell receptor beta chains from one sample, sequenced in a study of T cells after yellow fever vaccination. TCRdb reanalysed the 5' RACE reads using MiXCR and keeps one entry per CDR3 protein. Of some 560,000 distinct CDR3 sequences in the sample, about a sixth were seen once. Sample: PBMCs, taken 5 days after the first yellow fever vaccination. The receptors originated from a man aged 18-30 years who received the YFV17D yellow fever vaccine. CDR3s include the opening cysteine and the closing phenylalanine or tryptophan. The D gene is left open where the match is weak. Expanded clones get a size class; other rows say once, few or many, or leave the size out.

>NA|TRBD1|TRBV27|TRBJ2-3
CASSIGTGSTDTQYF
TGTGCCAGCAGTATCGGGACAGGGAGCACAGATACGCAGTATTTT
>NA|NA|TRBV6-5|TRBJ2-1
CASSYQPAGSNEQFF
TGTGCCAGCAGTTATCAGCCGGCGGGGTCCAATGAGCAGTTCTTC
>few|NA|TRBV29-1|TRBJ2-2
CSVLVLRTGELFF
TGCAGCGTACTAGTTTTGAGGACCGGGGAGCTGTTTTTT
>NA|NA|TRBV7-7|TRBJ2-1
CASSLDMVGVYNEQFF
TGTGCCAGCAGCCTAGATATGGTCGGGGTCTACAATGAGCAGTTCTTC
>NA|TRBD1|TRBV2|TRBJ1-5
CASSEMWTGLNQPQHF
TGTGCCAGCAGTGAAATGTGGACAGGGCTTAATCAGCCCCAGCATTTT
>few|TRBD1|TRBV24-1|TRBJ2-1
CATQRGPYNEQFF
TGTGCCACCCAAAGGGGGCCCTACAATGAGCAGTTCTTC
>few|TRBD1|TRBV20-1|TRBJ1-2
CSARQGAHGYTF
TGCAGTGCTAGACAGGGGGCCCATGGCTACACCTTC
>NA|TRBD1|TRBV19|TRBJ2-7
CASSMGVPGQGAYEQYF
TGTGCCAGTAGTATGGGGGTCCCCGGACAGGGGGCTTACGAGCAGTACTTC
>once|TRBD1|TRBV5-5|TRBJ1-4
CASSLGTGGGDEKLFF
TGTGCCAGCAGCCTCGGGACAGGGGGCGGTGATGAAAAACTGTTTTTT
>few|NA|TRBV20-1|TRBJ2-3
CSAARPGGPGDTQYF
TGCAGTGCTGCCAGACCGGGGGGCCCAGGAGATACGCAGTATTTT
>NA|NA|TRBV7-2|TRBJ1-6
CASSLGPAAYNSPLHF
TGTGCCAGCAGCTTAGGCCCGGCGGCCTATAATTCACCCCTCCACTTT
>NA|NA|TRBV7-9|TRBJ1-4
CASSFGVEKLFF
TGTGCCAGCAGCTTTGGGGTAGAAAAACTGTTTTTT
>NA|TRBD1|TRBV27|TRBJ2-7
CASSPSSDRLGQYF
TGTGCCAGCAGCCCTTCCTCGGACAGGTTGGGGCAGTACTTC
>NA|NA|TRBV5-1|TRBJ1-6
CASSPHRGSSSPLHF
TGCGCCAGCAGCCCTCACAGAGGGTCGAGTTCACCCCTCCACTTT
>few|NA|TRBV29-1|TRBJ2-1
CSPVRDNEQFF
TGCAGCCCCGTTAGAGACAATGAGCAGTTCTTC
>NA|NA|TRBV7-2|TRBJ2-2
CASSPTFIHPGELFF
TGTGCCAGCAGTCCCACCTTTATCCACCCCGGGGAGCTGTTTTTT
>NA|NA|TRBV30|TRBJ1-3
CSWGLSGNTIYF
TGTTCCTGGGGTCTCTCTGGAAACACCATATATTTT
>NA|TRBD1|TRBV12-3/TRBV12-4|TRBJ1-2
CASNHWGKGGGYGYTF
TGTGCCAGCAACCACTGGGGAAAAGGGGGCGGCTATGGCTACACCTTC
>many|NA|TRBV11-2|TRBJ2-3
CASSAISPDTQYF
TGTGCCAGCAGCGCAATCTCCCCAGATACGCAGTATTTT
>many|NA|TRBV5-1|TRBJ2-3
CASSLGPNLDTQYF
TGCGCCAGCAGCTTGGGGCCTAATCTTGATACGCAGTATTTT
>few|TRBD1|TRBV12-3/TRBV12-4|TRBJ2-2
CASSRDSRNTGELFF
TGTGCCAGCAGTAGGGACAGCCGAAACACCGGGGAGCTGTTTTTT
>NA|TRBD2|TRBV6-2/TRBV6-3|TRBJ2-2
CASTPLAGENTGELFF
TGTGCCAGCACTCCACTAGCGGGGGAGAACACCGGGGAGCTGTTTTTT
>NA|NA|TRBV6-2/TRBV6-3|TRBJ2-7
CASTPGTIYEQYF
TGTGCCAGCACCCCCGGGACAATCTACGAGCAGTACTTC
>few|TRBD1|TRBV7-8|TRBJ1-1
CASSAWTGVNTEAFF
TGTGCCAGCAGCGCCTGGACAGGGGTGAACACTGAAGCTTTCTTT
>NA|NA|TRBV23-1|TRBJ1-4
CASSQVAQENEKLFF
TGCGCCAGCAGTCAAGTGGCACAGGAAAATGAAAAACTGTTTTTT
>few|TRBD1|TRBV5-1|TRBJ2-2
CASSLPTGTGELFF
TGCGCCAGCAGCCTCCCGACAGGGACCGGGGAGCTGTTTTTT
>few|NA|TRBV15|TRBJ1-3
CATSSRTVSSGNTIYF
TGTGCCACCAGCTCCCGGACGGTTAGCTCTGGAAACACCATATATTTT
>few|NA|TRBV29-1|TRBJ2-1
CSGCGGATYNEQFF
TGCAGCGGGTGTGGGGGGGCCACCTACAATGAGCAGTTCTTC
>few|NA|TRBV20-1|TRBJ1-4
CSALQGPTNEKLFF
TGCAGTGCTCTACAGGGACCAACTAATGAAAAACTGTTTTTT
>NA|NA|TRBV5-4|TRBJ2-6
CASSYDLSGANVLTF
TGTGCCAGCAGCTATGACCTTTCCGGGGCCAACGTCCTGACTTTC
>few|TRBD1|TRBV9|TRBJ1-1
CASTPGQRLNTEAFF
TGTGCCAGCACCCCGGGACAGCGCCTCAACACTGAAGCTTTCTTT
>NA|NA|TRBV29-1|TRBJ2-3
CSVEQQNTDTQYF
TGCAGCGTGGAACAGCAGAACACAGATACGCAGTATTTT
>NA|NA|TRBV12-3/TRBV12-4|TRBJ2-2
CASTLMGSAGELFF
TGTGCCAGCACCCTTATGGGCAGCGCCGGGGAGCTGTTTTTT
>NA|NA|TRBV7-8|TRBJ2-5
CASSLNGLSETQYF
TGTGCCAGCAGCTTAAATGGGTTAAGCGAGACCCAGTACTTC
>NA|NA|TRBV9|TRBJ2-1
CASSVDPGAAYPNNEQFF
TGTGCCAGCAGCGTAGATCCCGGGGCCGCTTACCCCAACAATGAGCAGTTCTTC
>NA|NA|TRBV11-2|TRBJ2-5
CASSPTGSRWETQYF
TGTGCCAGCAGCCCGACAGGCTCCCGCTGGGAGACCCAGTACTTC
>NA|NA|TRBV6-5|TRBJ2-4
CASSSLRVLAKNIQYF
TGTGCCAGCAGTTCCCTCAGGGTCCTAGCCAAAAACATTCAGTACTTC